What follows are 6 T cell receptor beta chains derived from one specimen sequenced in a study of cytomegalovirus exposure and HLA in healthy donors. The PCR contained 60 Vbeta and 13 Jbeta primers. Some clones are missing from TCRdb's copy, which holds only in-frame ones; the method was immunoSEQ multiplex PCR. This sample has 150,000 to 250,000 clones, with just over 75% found just once. Sequences were obtained from PBMCs. Receptors originate from a man under 40 in good health and CMV-seronegative.

This rearrangement joins TRBV28 to TRBJ2-1; 9 nucleotides match TRBD2. The CDR3 is 14 residues long. V lost 3 bases to trimming and J lost 9 bases; unmatched junction nucleotides: 6. Looked up from germline, CDR1 is MDHEN and CDR2 is SYDVKM. The CDR3 nucleotides are TGTGCCAGCAGTTTCATAGCGGGAGTGGGTGAGCAGTTCTTC. Translating it yields CASSFIAGVGEQFF. Full variable domain (missing parts from reference TRBV28 and TRBJ2-1): DVKVTQSSRYLVKRTGEKVFLECVQDMDHENMFWYRQDPGLGLRLIYFSYDVKMKEKGDIPEGYSVSREKKERFSLILESASTNQTSMYLCASSFIAGVGEQFFGPGTRLTVL.

This chain uses TRBV2 with TRBJ1-1; 11 nucleotides match TRBD1. After removal of 7 bases from V and 0 bases from J, the junction contained 13 bases not matched to a gene. This CDR3 region has 18 residues. Germline values: CDR1 SNHLY, CDR2 FYNNEI. The CDR3 sequence: CASNQRAGQGAVNTEAFF. The CDR3 DNA reads TGTGCCAGCAACCAAAGGGCCGGACAGGGGGCGGTGAACACTGAAGCTTTCTTT.

This chain links TRBV28 with TRBJ1-2, with 8 bases identical to TRBD1. The CDR3 totals 15 residues. With V trimmed by 5 bases and J by 8 bases, 13 bases remained unmatched. Per germline, CDR1 MDHEN and CDR2 SYDVKM. CDR3 sequence (DNA): TGTGCCAGCAGTCCCCCCTTGCAGGGGGCCGAGGGCTACACCTTC. Its translation is CASSPPLQGAEGYTF.

V usage is TRBV7-7 and J usage is TRBJ2-5, with TRBD1 matching 9 bases. The germline V gene has CDR1 SSHAT and CDR2 FNYEAQ (reference sequence). The J segment lost 4 bases and the V segment lost 1 base, leaving 10 bases of the junction unmatched. There are 17 residues in the CDR3. This CDR3 reads CASSLELGWGQGETQYF. DNA for the CDR3: TGTGCCAGCAGCTTAGAACTTGGGTGGGGACAGGGAGAGACCCAGTACTTC. The complete variable domain, with remaining parts taken from reference TRBV7-7 and TRBJ2-5, reads GAGVSQSPRYKVTKRGQDVTLRCDPISSHATLYWYQQALGQGPEFLTYFNYEAQPDKSGLPSDRFSAERPEGSISTLTIQRTEQRDSAMYRCASSLELGWGQGETQYFGPGTRLLVL.

This clone was observed a few times. V and J are TRBV5-6 and TRBJ1-1; TRBD1 matches at 7 bases. The germline CDR1 and CDR2 sequences are SGHDT and YYEEEE. CDR3 length: 15 residues. Trimming cost V 2 bases and J 1 base; bases outside gene matches: 5. CDR3 residues: CASSFRGQPNTEAFF. The CDR3 DNA is TGTGCCAGCAGCTTCCGGGGACAGCCGAACACTGAAGCTTTCTTT.

The chain couples TRBV5-1 to TRBJ2-7; tentative D call: TRBD1 (7 bases). The V end was cut by 1 base, the J end by 4 bases, with 12 bases between. The length of the CDR3 is 14 residues. CDR1 is SGHRS, CDR2 YFSETQ, per germline. The CDR3 nucleotides read TGCGCCAGCAGCTTGCGCGCAGGGGGGTACGAGCAGTACTTC. This translates into CASSLRAGGYEQYF.